The TCR beta chain described here comes from a study of T cells in Graves' hyperthyroidism and ophthalmopathy. The overall study: Peripheral blood samples were taken at initial diagnosis, prior to any treatment.

Trimming removed 6 bases at V and 1 base at J, with 8 bases between. Germline V gives CDR1 SGHVS, CDR2 FNYEAQ. The CDR3 sequence is 13 residues long. Amplified TCR beta CDR3 regions came from RNA transcripts. First-round RT-PCR with HTBI primers amplified the TCR CDR3 region. TCRdb processed the multiplex PCR reads anew with MiXCR; each CDR3 protein has one entry. The data show around 600,000 distinct CDR3 sequences, roughly 14% seen once. General observations from the study: Peripheral blood also featured most of the thyroid clonotypes expanded above 0.001.

This clonotype has at least ten counts. Its antigen is not known. Patients with uncontrolled infections, other autoimmune diseases, pregnancy or lactation were excluded. Sequencing was done on a sample of blood. This TCR derives from a woman in her forties or fifties with Graves' ophthalmopathy. The V gene is TRBV7-6, the J gene TRBJ2-3, with D hard to call. The CDR3 is CASSPARTDTQYF. In DNA form, the CDR3 reads TGTGCCAGCAGTCCAGCCCGCACAGATACGCAGTATTTT. Variable domain in full (rest from reference TRBV7-6 and TRBJ2-3): GAGVSQSPRYKVTKRGQDVALRCDPISGHVSLYWYRQALGQGPEFLTYFNYEAQQDKSGLPNDRFSAERPEGSISTLTIQRTEQRDSAMYRCASSPARTDTQYFGPGTRLTVL.